The 24 T cell receptor beta chains given below trace back to one sample, sequenced in a study of T cells after yellow fever vaccination. In TCRdb, the 5' RACE reads were re-called with MiXCR into one record per CDR3 protein. The sample has about 260,000 distinct CDR3 sequences; about 5.2% are singletons. Sample: CD4+ T cells sorted from PBMCs, taken on the day of the yellow fever booster vaccination. These receptors came from a young man who received the YFV17D yellow fever vaccine.

This clonotype was detected only a few times. The chain is built from TRBV7-3 and TRBJ2-2; D is unresolved. The ends were cut back, 5 bases at V and 8 bases at J, with 12 bases in the middle. The CDR3 covers 13 residues. Germline CDR1 SGHTA, CDR2 FQGTGA. CDR3 protein: CASSRGVKGELFF. The DNA of the CDR3 is TGTGCCAGCAGCCGTGGGGTAAAAGGGGAGCTGTTTTTT.

The chain is built from TRBV20-1 and TRBJ1-2; 10 positions agree with TRBD1. Germline CDR1 DFQATT, CDR2 SNEGSKA (reference sequence). The junction had 11 bases not matched to a gene; V was cut back by 6 bases and J by 4 bases. The CDR3 consists of 15 residues. The CDR3 is CSAPIDRGQIYGYTF. CDR3 bases: TGCAGTGCCCCTATCGACAGGGGGCAAATCTATGGCTACACCTTC.

This clonotype was picked up a small number of times. CDR3 nucleotides: TGTGCCAGCAGTTCATCAGTGAATCAGCCCCAGCATTTT. It specifies CASSSSVNQPQHF. J is TRBJ1-5 and V is TRBV12-3 or TRBV12-4, with D uncertain. V lost 4 bases to trimming and J lost 4 bases, with 8 bases between them. CDR3 length equals 13 residues.

The table lists this clonotype with many counts. The genes are TRBV28 and TRBJ2-5, with 7 bases aligning to TRBD1. Unmatched junction bases numbered 11, after V lost 9 bases and J lost 4 bases. This CDR3 has 14 amino acids. Germline V gene sequence: CDR1 MDHEN, CDR2 SYDVKM. CDR3 amino acids: CASPKSGTAETQYF. DNA for the CDR3: TGTGCCAGTCCCAAGTCCGGGACAGCAGAGACCCAGTACTTC.

This clonotype was seen many times. J is TRBJ2-3 and V is TRBV5-1; D uncertain. CDR1 and CDR2 (germline): SGHRS, YFSETQ. Trimming took off 4 bases at V and 2 bases at J, with 17 bases between the two ends. The CDR3 extends over 16 amino acids. The chain's CDR3 is CASSPGPNPYTDTQYF. In nucleotides, the CDR3 is TGCGCCAGCAGCCCTGGGCCAAACCCCTACACAGATACGCAGTATTTT.

V and J are TRBV6-2 or TRBV6-3 and TRBJ1-1, with D possibly matching TRBD1 (5 bases). Germline V gene lookup returns CDR1 MNHEY and CDR2 SVGEGT. The CDR3 runs 20 residues. V lost 0 bases and J lost 1, with 24 bases in between. CDR3: CASSYSPREDRGKGNTEAFF. In DNA, the CDR3 is TGTGCCAGCAGTTACTCACCCAGGGAGGATAGGGGAAAAGGGAACACTGAAGCTTTCTTT.

This clonotype was counted only a few times. The gene calls are TRBV4-2 and TRBJ2-2; 7 bases align to TRBD1. The J segment lost 0 bases and the V segment lost 4 bases, leaving 5 bases of the junction unmatched. The CDR3 sequence is 16 residues long. Germline V lookup: CDR1 LGHNA, CDR2 YNFKEQ. CDR3: CASSRAQGTNTGELFF. The CDR3 DNA follows: TGTGCCAGCAGCCGAGCACAGGGGACGAACACCGGGGAGCTGTTTTTT.

The chain combines TRBV5-1 with TRBJ1-1; 8 bases line up with TRBD1. The germline V gene has CDR1 SGHRS and CDR2 YFSETQ. The CDR3 totals 15 residues. The V segment lost 3 bases and the J segment 5 bases; nucleotides outside the gene matches: 9. CDR3 nucleotides: TGCGCCAGCAGCTCTCACAGGGGGTCGGGGACTGAAGCTTTCTTT. It translates to CASSSHRGSGTEAFF.

There are many counts of this clonotype. V and J are TRBV5-1 and TRBJ2-1, with unresolved D. Between the trimmed V and J ends, which lost 0 bases and 5 bases, there was a span of 9 bases. In germline, CDR1 is SGHRS, CDR2 YFSETQ. The CDR3 is made up of 14 amino acids. The CDR3 region is CASSLDSPHNEQFF. CDR3 nucleotides: TGCGCCAGCAGCTTGGATTCCCCTCACAATGAGCAGTTCTTC. Based on the CDR3 plus reference TRBV5-1 and TRBJ2-1, the full variable domain is KAGVTQTPRYLIKTRGQQVTLSCSPISGHRSVSWYQQTPGQGLQFLFEYFSETQRNKGNFPGRFSGRQFSNSRSEMNVSTLELGDSALYLCASSLDSPHNEQFFGPGTRLTVL.

Many counts were recorded for this clonotype. The rearrangement uses TRBV10-3 and TRBJ2-3; 12 bases are shared with TRBD1. This CDR3 comprises 16 residues. The junction had 8 bases not matched to a gene; V was cut back by 6 bases and J by 4 bases. CDR1 and CDR2 (germline): ENHRY, SYGVKD. The CDR3: CAISLTGTGGADTQYF. The CDR3 bases are TGTGCCATCAGCCTTACCGGGACAGGGGGCGCAGATACGCAGTATTTT.

This clonotype was detected many times. The CDR3 loop is CASSDGTGYTGELFF. CDR3 bases: TGTGCCAGCAGCGACGGGACGGGCTACACCGGGGAGCTGTTTTTT. The chain carries TRBV7-2 and TRBJ2-2, with D perhaps matching TRBD1 or TRBD2 (5 bases each). Germline V lookup: CDR1 SGHTA, CDR2 FQGNSA. Trimming stripped 5 bases from V and 3 bases from J, with 13 bases between. This CDR3 contains 15 residues.

This clonotype has more than one count but fewer than ten. V usage is TRBV7-2 and J usage is TRBJ1-1; no reliable D call. The CDR3 extends over 13 amino acids. Trimming removed 3 bases from V and 1 base from J, with 6 bases in between. Germline CDR1 SGHTA, CDR2 FQGNSA. CDR3 loop: CASSFFSNTEAFF. The DNA of the CDR3 is TGTGCCAGCAGCTTCTTTTCGAACACTGAAGCTTTCTTT.

The chain employs TRBV7-6 and TRBJ2-7; 9 positions agree with TRBD2. In germline, CDR1 is SGHVS, CDR2 FNYEAQ. V trimming: 4 bases; J trimming: 0 bases; junction bases outside the gene matches: 7. The CDR3 has 16 residues. CDR3 amino acids: CASSSLAGRSSYEQYF. CDR3 DNA: TGTGCCAGCAGCTCCCTAGCGGGGCGGAGCTCCTACGAGCAGTACTTC. The full variable domain, rest sourced from reference TRBV7-6 and TRBJ2-7, is GAGVSQSPRYKVTKRGQDVALRCDPISGHVSLYWYRQALGQGPEFLTYFNYEAQQDKSGLPNDRFSAERPEGSISTLTIQRTEQRDSAMYRCASSSLAGRSSYEQYFGPGTRLTVT.

This clonotype was seen more than once but under ten times. The genes are TRBV5-1 and TRBJ1-1, with D perhaps TRBD1 (5 bases). Per the germline V gene, CDR1 is SGHRS and CDR2 is YFSETQ. Trimming took off 6 bases at V and 2 bases at J, with 11 bases between the two ends. This CDR3 region has 13 residues. The CDR3 DNA follows: TGCGCCAGCAACCCCGGGACCAACACTGAAGCTTTCTTT. Protein: CASNPGTNTEAFF.

In this sample, this clonotype turned up many times. The chain joins TRBV5-1 to TRBJ2-5; TRBD1 matches 7 bases. The CDR3 runs 15 residues. V lost 3 bases, J lost 2 bases, and 7 bases stayed unmatched. Per the germline V gene, CDR1 is SGHRS and CDR2 is YFSETQ. CDR3 loop: CASSSGDSLQETQYF. CDR3 sequence (DNA): TGCGCCAGCAGCTCCGGGGACAGTCTTCAAGAGACCCAGTACTTC. Variable domain in full (rest from reference TRBV5-1 and TRBJ2-5): KAGVTQTPRYLIKTRGQQVTLSCSPISGHRSVSWYQQTPGQGLQFLFEYFSETQRNKGNFPGRFSGRQFSNSRSEMNVSTLELGDSALYLCASSSGDSLQETQYFGPGTRLLVL.

In its sample, this clonotype was seen many times. The chain uses TRBV5-1 and TRBJ1-5; no definite D call. Germline-derived CDR1 and CDR2 are SGHRS and YFSETQ. Trimming stripped 4 bases from V and 5 bases from J, with 13 bases between. This CDR3 contains 14 residues. CDR3 sequence (DNA): TGCGCCAGCAGCCTCGGATGGCAGGATCAGCCCCAGCATTTT. This gives the protein CASSLGWQDQPQHF.

This clonotype was observed at least ten times. This sequence joins TRBV28 and TRBJ2-1, with TRBD1 as a possible D gene (6 bases). Germline CDR1 is MDHEN and CDR2 is SYDVKM. The CDR3 runs to 14 residues. Trimming removed 3 bases from V and 4 bases from J, with 10 bases in between. The chain's CDR3 is CASSLVGGYNEQFF. The CDR3 coding sequence is TGTGCCAGCAGTTTGGTAGGGGGTTACAATGAGCAGTTCTTC.

This clonotype was detected many times. The V call is TRBV6-2 or TRBV6-3, the J call TRBJ2-2; D may be TRBD1 or TRBD2 (6 bases each). The CDR3 is made up of 15 amino acids. Trimming shortened V by 5 bases and J by 7 bases, and 17 bases separated the two germline ends. Germline CDR1 MNHEY, CDR2 SVGEGT. CDR3 protein: CASSPGRGLNGELFF. The CDR3 DNA is TGTGCCAGCAGTCCCGGCCGGGGGCTTAACGGGGAGCTGTTTTTT.

Many counts were recorded for this clonotype. The chain carries TRBV5-1 and TRBJ1-4; 7 positions agree with TRBD1. The ends lost 2 bases at V and 10 bases at J; junction bases unmatched: 11. Looked up from germline, CDR1 is SGHRS and CDR2 is YFSETQ. The CDR3 runs 15 residues. The chain's CDR3 is CASSFGDRDAGKLFF. The CDR3 coding sequence is TGCGCCAGCAGCTTCGGTGACAGGGATGCTGGAAAACTGTTTTTT.

The rearrangement uses TRBV5-1 and TRBJ1-4, with D perhaps matching TRBD1 (5 bases). This CDR3 has 16 amino acids. V was clipped by 1 base and J by 4 bases, with 14 bases between them. Germline V gene lookup returns CDR1 SGHRS and CDR2 YFSETQ. The CDR3 DNA sequence: TGCGCCAGCAGCTTGTTACCAGGGTCCCTTAATGAAAAACTGTTTTTT. Its translation is CASSLLPGSLNEKLFF.

This rearrangement joins TRBV11-2 to TRBJ2-3; the match to TRBD2 covers 10 bases. The CDR3 extends over 16 amino acids. CDR1 is SGHAT, CDR2 FQNNGV, per germline. The trim removed 1 base at V and 5 bases at J, leaving 6 bases unmatched. The CDR3 region has the DNA TGTGCCAGCAGCTTAGCTCAGCTAGCGGGGGTAGATACGCAGTATTTT. As protein: CASSLAQLAGVDTQYF.

V usage is TRBV5-1 and J usage is TRBJ2-1; no firm D call. CDR3 size: 13 residues. The germline gives CDR1 SGHRS, CDR2 YFSETQ. V gave up 6 bases and J gave up 6 bases, with 13 bases separating them. The CDR3 DNA reads TGCGCCAGCACCCCTGGGTGGGTCAATGAGCAGTTCTTC. Residues: CASTPGWVNEQFF.

This clonotype was counted only a few times. The V call is TRBV5-1, the J call TRBJ1-3, with D maybe TRBD1 (5 bases). The length of the CDR3 is 14 residues. The germline gives CDR1 SGHRS, CDR2 YFSETQ. Trimming removed 2 bases from V and 3 bases from J, with 9 bases in between. This CDR3 is CASSLGGDGNTIYF. CDR3 nucleotide sequence: TGCGCCAGCAGCTTAGGAGGGGATGGAAACACCATATATTTT. The full variable domain, its missing parts supplied by reference TRBV5-1 and TRBJ1-3, is KAGVTQTPRYLIKTRGQQVTLSCSPISGHRSVSWYQQTPGQGLQFLFEYFSETQRNKGNFPGRFSGRQFSNSRSEMNVSTLELGDSALYLCASSLGGDGNTIYFGEGSWLTVV.

There are a few counts of this clonotype. V usage is TRBV12-3 or TRBV12-4 and J usage is TRBJ2-1; D unresolved. V lost 8 bases and J lost 0, with 8 bases in between. CDR3 length equals 13 residues. CDR3 nucleotide sequence: TGTGCCAGCCGGCCCGTCTCCTACAATGAGCAGTTCTTC. This codes for CASRPVSYNEQFF.